The source of this T cell receptor (beta chain) is a study of response to subunit inactivated influenza vaccine listed by TCRdb under 2018. Study-wide context: The study used deep quantitative T cell receptor repertoire profiling to track responses to a trivalent subunit inactivated influenza vaccine.

Libraries were made using RT-PCR. TCRdb shows the sequencer as Illumina HiSeq 2500. TCRdb itself trimmed the public reads at Q25 with fastp, ran MiXCR and retained productive beta chains. Each record represents a unique CDR3 protein, reported with the most common genes and DNA among its rows. The sample table records approximately 230,000 distinct CDR3 sequences; 10% to 15% of these occur just once. Under 10% of the sample belongs to the ten largest clones. For this clonotype: No antigen is known for it. The record has no base qualities; no much larger clone is one base away.

Findings and caveats that apply to the study as a whole: According to the authors, only a limited number of new T cells may be recruited by each seasonal influenza vaccination.

The CDR3 runs 16 amino acids, cysteine and phenylalanine included. Only CDR3 DNA is held: 48 bases, read in frame from base 1. CDR1 SGHTA and CDR2 FQGNSA are derived from the germline V gene. Trimming removed 0 bases from V and 4 bases from J, leaving 13 bases between the germline ends. Sequencing used non-naive T cells sorted from PBMCs, obtained 14 to 15 days before vaccination. According to the study, the label for this sample's cell subset or site signals: memory T cell fraction. This TCR was sampled from a man aged 50-60 years who received an inactivated influenza vaccine. Donor details come from another sample of the same person, matched by shared clones. The V gene is TRBV7-2 and the J gene is TRBJ2-1; the D assignment is uncertain and may be TRBD1 or TRBD2, with 5 bases supporting each. The CDR3 region: CASSLASLGAYNEQFF. The base sequence is TGTGCCAGCAGCTTAGCGTCCCTCGGGGCTTACAATGAGCAGTTCTTC.